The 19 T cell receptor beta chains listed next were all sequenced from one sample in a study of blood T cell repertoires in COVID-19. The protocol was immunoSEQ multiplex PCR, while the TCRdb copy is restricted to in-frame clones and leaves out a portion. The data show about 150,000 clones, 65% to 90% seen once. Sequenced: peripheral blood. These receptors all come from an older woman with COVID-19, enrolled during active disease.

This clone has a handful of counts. The DNA of the CDR3 is TGCAGCTTCAGGGCCCCTGAAGCTTTCTTT. This encodes CSFRAPEAFF. The V call is TRBV29-1, the J call TRBJ1-1; D might be TRBD1 (5 bases). Between the trimmed V and J ends, which lost 8 bases and 6 bases, there was a span of 10 bases. The CDR3 runs 10 residues. Germline V CDR1 and CDR2: SQVTM, ANQGSEA.

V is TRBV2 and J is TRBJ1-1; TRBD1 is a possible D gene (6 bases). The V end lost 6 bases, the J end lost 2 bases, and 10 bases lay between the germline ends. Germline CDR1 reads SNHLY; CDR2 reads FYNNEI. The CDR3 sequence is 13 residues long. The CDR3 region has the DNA TGTGCCAGCAGAAGACAGGTTAACACTGAAGCTTTCTTT. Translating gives CASRRQVNTEAFF.

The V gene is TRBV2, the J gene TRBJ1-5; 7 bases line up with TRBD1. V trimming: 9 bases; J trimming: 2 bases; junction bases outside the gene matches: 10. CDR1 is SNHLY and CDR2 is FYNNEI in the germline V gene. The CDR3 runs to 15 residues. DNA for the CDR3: TGTGCCAGTAAAGGGGGACAGTGGGGCAATCAGCCCCAGCATTTT. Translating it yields CASKGGQWGNQPQHF.

The CDR3 sequence is CASSNDYHTGELFF. The CDR3 bases are TGCGCCAGCAGCAATGACTACCACACCGGGGAGCTGTTTTTT. The chain employs TRBV5-1 and TRBJ2-2; possible D gene TRBD2, 5 bases. Germline V lookup: CDR1 SGHRS, CDR2 YFSETQ. This CDR3 is built from 14 residues. V was cut by 4 bases and J by 3 bases, with 10 bases left in between.

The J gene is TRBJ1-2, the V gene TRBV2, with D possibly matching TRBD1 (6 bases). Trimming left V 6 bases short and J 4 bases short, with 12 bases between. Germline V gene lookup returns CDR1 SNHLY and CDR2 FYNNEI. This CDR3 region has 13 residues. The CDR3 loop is CASRGGGPYGYTF. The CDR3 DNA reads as TGTGCCAGCAGAGGGGGGGGCCCCTATGGCTACACCTTC.

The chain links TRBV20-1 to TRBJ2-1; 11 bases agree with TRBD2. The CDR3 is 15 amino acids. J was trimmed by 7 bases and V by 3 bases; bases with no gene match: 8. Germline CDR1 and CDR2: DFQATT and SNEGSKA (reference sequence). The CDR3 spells CSASILAGVSNEQFF. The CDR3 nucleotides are TGCAGTGCTAGTATACTAGCGGGAGTTTCGAATGAGCAGTTCTTC.

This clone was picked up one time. CDR3 in amino acids: CASKQGARTEAFF. The CDR3 coding sequence is TGTGCCAGCAAACAGGGGGCTCGCACTGAAGCTTTCTTT. The chain recombines TRBV28 with TRBJ1-1; 9 bases map to TRBD1. This CDR3 spans 13 amino acids. CDR1 and CDR2 from the germline V gene are MDHEN and SYDVKM. V was clipped by 7 bases and J by 4 bases; unmatched bases: 4. The complete variable domain, with remaining parts taken from reference TRBV28 and TRBJ1-1, reads DVKVTQSSRYLVKRTGEKVFLECVQDMDHENMFWYRQDPGLGLRLIYFSYDVKMKEKGDIPEGYSVSREKKERFSLILESASTNQTSMYLCASKQGARTEAFFGQGTRLTVV.

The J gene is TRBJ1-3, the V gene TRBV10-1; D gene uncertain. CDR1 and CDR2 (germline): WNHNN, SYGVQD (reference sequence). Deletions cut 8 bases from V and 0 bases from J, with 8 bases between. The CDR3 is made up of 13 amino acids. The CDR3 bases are TGCGCCAGCGGGCCGAACTCTGGAAACACCATATATTTT. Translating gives CASGPNSGNTIYF.

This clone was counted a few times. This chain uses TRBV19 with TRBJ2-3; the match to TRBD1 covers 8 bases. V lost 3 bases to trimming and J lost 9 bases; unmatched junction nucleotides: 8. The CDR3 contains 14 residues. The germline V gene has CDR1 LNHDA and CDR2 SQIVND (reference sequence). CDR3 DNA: TGTGCCAGTAGTATCGGGACAGGCGGAGGGACGCAGTATTTT. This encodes CASSIGTGGGTQYF.

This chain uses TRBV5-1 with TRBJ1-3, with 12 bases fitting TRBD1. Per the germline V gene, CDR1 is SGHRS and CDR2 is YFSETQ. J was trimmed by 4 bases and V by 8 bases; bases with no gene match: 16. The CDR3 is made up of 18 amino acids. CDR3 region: CASQHGDRGLTDGNTIYF. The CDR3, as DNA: TGCGCCAGTCAACACGGGGACAGGGGGCTAACTGACGGAAACACCATATATTTT.

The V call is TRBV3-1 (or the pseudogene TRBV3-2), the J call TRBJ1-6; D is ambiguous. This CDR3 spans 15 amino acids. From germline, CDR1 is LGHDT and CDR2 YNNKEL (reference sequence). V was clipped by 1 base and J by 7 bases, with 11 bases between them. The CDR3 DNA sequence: TGTGCCAGCAGCCAAGGGATAGGAGGGAATTCACCCCTCCACTTT. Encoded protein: CASSQGIGGNSPLHF.

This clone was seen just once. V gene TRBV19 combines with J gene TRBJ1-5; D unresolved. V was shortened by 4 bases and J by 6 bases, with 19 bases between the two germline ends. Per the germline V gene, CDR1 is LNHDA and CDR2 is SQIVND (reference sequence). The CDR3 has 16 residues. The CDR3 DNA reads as TGTGCCAGTAGTAATTGGCCCGGAGGGCTGGGTCAGCCCCAGCATTTT. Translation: CASSNWPGGLGQPQHF.

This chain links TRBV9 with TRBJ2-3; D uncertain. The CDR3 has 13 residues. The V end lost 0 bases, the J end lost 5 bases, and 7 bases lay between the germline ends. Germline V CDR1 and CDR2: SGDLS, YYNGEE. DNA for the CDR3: TGTGCCAGCAGCGTAGCTCCGCGAGATACGCAGTATTTT. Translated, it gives CASSVAPRDTQYF.

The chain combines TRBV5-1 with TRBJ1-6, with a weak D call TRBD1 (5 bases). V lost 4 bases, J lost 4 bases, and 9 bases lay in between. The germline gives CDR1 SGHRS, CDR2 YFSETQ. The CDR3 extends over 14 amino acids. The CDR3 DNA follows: TGCGCCAGCAGCGTGGACAAGTATAATTCACCCCTCCACTTT. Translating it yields CASSVDKYNSPLHF.

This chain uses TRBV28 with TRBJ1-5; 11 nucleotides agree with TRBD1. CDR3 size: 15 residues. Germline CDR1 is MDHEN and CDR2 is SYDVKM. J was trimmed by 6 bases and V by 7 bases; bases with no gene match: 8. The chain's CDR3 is CASTQGGTGGQPQHF. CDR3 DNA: TGTGCCAGCACTCAAGGCGGGACAGGGGGTCAGCCCCAGCATTTT.

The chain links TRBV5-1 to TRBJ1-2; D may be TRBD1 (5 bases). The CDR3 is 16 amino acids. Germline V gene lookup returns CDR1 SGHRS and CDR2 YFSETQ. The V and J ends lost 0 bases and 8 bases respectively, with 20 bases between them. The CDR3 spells CASSLGGTSGIQGYTF. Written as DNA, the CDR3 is TGCGCCAGCAGCTTGGGGGGCACCTCAGGGATTCAAGGCTACACCTTC.

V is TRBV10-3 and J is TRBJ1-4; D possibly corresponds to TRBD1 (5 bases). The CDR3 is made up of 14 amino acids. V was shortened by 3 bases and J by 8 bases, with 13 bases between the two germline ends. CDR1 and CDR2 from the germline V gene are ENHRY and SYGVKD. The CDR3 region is CAISDPPGREKLFF. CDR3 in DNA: TGTGCCATCAGTGATCCGCCAGGGAGGGAAAAACTGTTTTTT.

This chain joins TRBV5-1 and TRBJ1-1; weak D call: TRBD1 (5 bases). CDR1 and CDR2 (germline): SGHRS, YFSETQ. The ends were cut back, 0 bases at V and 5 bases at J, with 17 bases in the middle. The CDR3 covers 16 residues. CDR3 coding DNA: TGCGCCAGCAGCTTGGCCGCTGGGGGGAGCTGGACTGAAGCTTTCTTT. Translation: CASSLAAGGSWTEAFF.

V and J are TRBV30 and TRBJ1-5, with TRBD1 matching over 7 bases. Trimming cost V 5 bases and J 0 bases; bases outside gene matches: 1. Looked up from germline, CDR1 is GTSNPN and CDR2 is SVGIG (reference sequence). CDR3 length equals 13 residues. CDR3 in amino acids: CAWGQASNQPQHF. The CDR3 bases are TGTGCCTGGGGACAGGCTAGCAATCAGCCCCAGCATTTT.